This T cell receptor beta chain was documented in a study of blood T cells in healthy people across ages. Whole-study results and caveats: Diversity figures derived from one million T cells were judged to underestimate the true value.

This clonotype was counted between two and nine times. The antigen is undetermined. CDR3 size: 13 residues. V lost 6 bases and J 0 bases, leaving 8 bases between the germline ends. Germline CDR1 MDHEN, CDR2 SYDVKM. Primers used in a second PCR of about 6 to 12 cycles were a sample-barcoded 5' primer and a J-beta primer mix. Each cDNA molecule carried a tag from a template-switch adaptor that contained 12 random nucleotides. TCRdb reprocessed the 5' RACE reads with MiXCR, giving one entry per CDR3 protein. Of around 650,000 distinct CDR3 sequences listed, around 38% are singletons. This chain uses TRBV28 with TRBJ1-2, with D unclear. Sequencing input: blood. The sequence was obtained from a man older than 75 in good health. The CDR3 region is CASSNPTNYGYTF. The CDR3, as DNA: TGTGCCAGCAGCAATCCGACTAACTATGGCTACACCTTC.